The rows below give T cell receptor beta chains drawn from one sample of a study of T-cell reconstitution after alpha-beta-depleted transplantation in children. A single record per CDR3 protein comes from TCRdb applying MiXCR to the PCR reads. The table includes about 980,000 distinct CDR3 sequences, around 30% detected once. The specimen was PBMCs, mostly from graft donor cells, collected 360 days after TCRalphabeta/CD19-depleted stem cell transplant. The source is a boy younger than two who had a stem cell transplant for SCID, so the T cells may come from the graft donor. Each CDR3 is given with its conserved first and last residue. Each record gives: V gene, clone size, D gene, J gene, CDR3 protein, CDR3 DNA. A D gene is named only where the DNA matches it firmly. A clone size is listed for some rows: how often the clone was seen (once, few, many), or a class if it is expanded.

>TRBV5-5|few|TRBD1|TRBJ2-3
CASSLGRDRGITDTQYF
TGTGCCAGCAGCTTGGGACGGGACAGGGGAATTACAGATACGCAGTATTTT
>TRBV5-1|-|TRBD1|TRBJ1-2
CASSFSTGGSGYTF
TGCGCCAGCAGCTTTTCGACAGGGGGTTCTGGCTACACCTTC
>TRBV28|few|-|TRBJ2-7
CASSLSDKGSSYEQYF
TGTGCCAGCAGTTTATCGGACAAAGGCAGCTCCTACGAGCAGTACTTC
>TRBV5-1|-|-|TRBJ2-5
CASSLTGAGSETQYF
TGCGCCAGCAGCTTGACCGGGGCAGGGTCAGAGACCCAGTACTTC
>TRBV28|-|-|TRBJ2-7
CASSLYGRRASEQYF
TGTGCCAGCAGTTTATACGGCCGTCGCGCCAGCGAGCAGTACTTC
>TRBV11-1|-|-|TRBJ2-5
CASSLYLVVQETQYF
TGTGCCAGCAGCTTATATTTGGTGGTCCAAGAGACCCAGTACTTC
>TRBV5-1|-|-|TRBJ2-1
CASSLYGQGALLSYNEQFF
TGCGCCAGCAGCTTGTATGGGCAAGGTGCCCTTCTCTCCTACAATGAGCAGTTCTTC
>TRBV7-8|-|-|TRBJ2-5
CASSSPAFWGETQYF
TGTGCCAGCAGCTCTCCAGCGTTTTGGGGTGAGACCCAGTACTTC
>TRBV3-1|-|-|TRBJ2-3
CASSQVSITGTDTQYF
TGTGCCAGCAGCCAAGTATCCATCACAGGAACAGATACGCAGTATTTT
>TRBV11-2|-|TRBD1|TRBJ1-2
CASSRGQAGVGGYTF
TGTGCCAGCAGCCGTGGACAGGCCGGCGTTGGTGGCTACACCTTC
>TRBV7-9|few|-|TRBJ2-1
CASRRRGAGGDEQFF
TGTGCCAGCAGGAGGAGGGGGGCGGGTGGCGATGAGCAGTTCTTC
>TRBV4-1|few|-|TRBJ1-5
CASSQVEARGSSQPQHF
TGCGCCAGCAGCCAAGTAGAGGCCAGGGGATCGAGTCAGCCCCAGCATTTT
>TRBV12-3/TRBV12-4|-|TRBD1|TRBJ1-5
CASRPQGIGNQPQHF
TGTGCCAGCAGACCACAGGGGATAGGCAATCAGCCCCAGCATTTT
>TRBV6-1|-|TRBD1|TRBJ1-1
CASSFDRGLWMDTEAFF
TGTGCCAGCAGCTTTGACAGGGGGCTTTGGATGGACACTGAAGCTTTCTTT
>TRBV5-1|-|-|TRBJ2-2
CASSLSGRVTGELFF
TGCGCCAGCAGCTTGAGCGGGCGCGTCACCGGGGAGCTGTTTTTT
>TRBV7-9|few|TRBD1|TRBJ1-2
CASSFGTGGLYGYTF
TGTGCCAGCAGCTTCGGGACAGGGGGCCTCTATGGCTACACCTTC
>TRBV28|many|-|TRBJ1-1
CASSSPTGNTEAFF
TGTGCCAGCAGTTCTCCGACAGGGAACACTGAAGCTTTCTTT
>TRBV18|-|-|TRBJ2-7
CASSPPGTADYEQYF
TGTGCCAGCTCACCGCCCGGGACTGCAGACTACGAGCAGTACTTC
>TRBV7-8|few|TRBD2|TRBJ2-3
CASSTSSGVTDTQYF
TGTGCCAGCAGCACCTCTAGCGGGGTCACAGATACGCAGTATTTT
>TRBV12-3/TRBV12-4|-|-|TRBJ2-3
CASSRLLTGSTDTQYF
TGTGCCAGCAGTAGACTACTCACGGGTAGCACAGATACGCAGTATTTT
>TRBV5-1|-|TRBD1|TRBJ2-7
CASSRDRGSTYEQYF
TGCGCCAGCAGCCGGGACAGGGGGTCGACCTACGAGCAGTACTTC
>TRBV14|-|-|TRBJ2-1
CASSQRGIAGYNEQFF
TGTGCCAGCAGCCAAAGGGGGATAGCGGGCTACAATGAGCAGTTCTTC
>TRBV12-3/TRBV12-4|many|-|TRBJ2-7
CASRSSGVEQYF
TGTGCCAGCAGAAGCTCGGGTGTGGAGCAGTACTTC
>TRBV5-4|-|-|TRBJ1-2
CASSSDPGPIYGYTF
TGTGCCAGCAGCTCAGACCCGGGGCCGATTTATGGCTACACCTTC
>TRBV18|-|-|TRBJ2-3
CASSPGLPQKGDTQYF
TGTGCCAGCTCACCAGGGCTACCCCAAAAGGGGGATACGCAGTATTTT
>TRBV20-1|few|-|TRBJ1-1
CSARSGGLNTEAFF
TGCAGTGCTAGGAGCGGGGGTTTGAACACTGAAGCTTTCTTT
>TRBV20-1|-|-|TRBJ1-1
CSARMPQQGWIFMNTEAFF
TGCAGTGCTAGGATGCCCCAACAGGGCTGGATTTTTATGAACACTGAAGCTTTCTTT
>TRBV5-5|-|-|TRBJ1-6
CASSFGDTHNSPLHF
TGTGCCAGCAGCTTTGGCGACACCCATAATTCACCCCTCCACTTT
>TRBV18|-|TRBD1|TRBJ1-5
CASSPARQGQPQHF
TGTGCCAGCTCACCGGCCAGACAGGGCCAGCCCCAGCATTTT
>TRBV12-3/TRBV12-4|-|-|TRBJ2-6
CASSLISGKAPGANVLTF
TGTGCCAGCAGTTTAATATCTGGGAAAGCCCCTGGGGCCAACGTCCTGACTTTC
>TRBV6-1|-|-|TRBJ1-4
CASSVQLGLLNEKLFF
TGTGCCAGCAGTGTCCAACTGGGACTACTTAATGAAAAACTGTTTTTT
>TRBV27|-|TRBD1|TRBJ2-7
CASSSTGVREQYF
TGTGCCAGCAGTTCGACAGGGGTGAGGGAGCAGTACTTC
>TRBV3-1|few|TRBD1|TRBJ2-3
CASSRVEQGAQYF
TGTGCCAGCAGCCGAGTAGAGCAGGGGGCGCAGTATTTT
>TRBV12-3/TRBV12-4|-|-|TRBJ1-1
CASSSGGPEAFF
TGTGCCAGCAGTTCGGGGGGACCTGAAGCTTTCTTT
>TRBV29-1|few|-|TRBJ2-5
CSVEEGMETQYF
TGCAGCGTTGAAGAAGGAATGGAGACCCAGTACTTC
>TRBV28|few|TRBD2|TRBJ2-3
CASSPRGESTDTQYF
TGTGCCAGCAGTCCCCGGGGGGAGAGCACAGATACGCAGTATTTT
>TRBV5-4|few|TRBD2|TRBJ2-3
CASSKAGGADTQYF
TGTGCCAGCAGCAAGGCGGGGGGCGCAGATACGCAGTATTTT
>TRBV27|-|-|TRBJ2-2
CASSSYAQGGTGELFF
TGTGCCAGCAGTTCTTATGCCCAGGGGGGCACCGGGGAGCTGTTTTTT
>TRBV12-3/TRBV12-4|-|-|TRBJ2-6
CASSPSGGRGGANVLTF
TGTGCCAGCAGCCCATCCGGGGGCAGAGGTGGGGCCAACGTCCTGACTTTC
>TRBV5-1|-|-|TRBJ2-1
CASSLDSHNEQFF
TGCGCCAGCAGCTTGGACAGTCACAATGAGCAGTTCTTC
>TRBV9|few|-|TRBJ1-2
CASRSDSYYGYTF
TGTGCCAGCAGGTCAGACAGTTACTATGGCTACACCTTC
>TRBV15|-|-|TRBJ1-4
CATSRDGKVATNEKLFF
TGTGCCACCAGCAGAGATGGGAAGGTCGCAACTAATGAAAAACTGTTTTTT
>TRBV5-1|-|-|TRBJ2-2
CADGNDGRGAGELFF
TGCGCCGACGGTAACGACGGGCGCGGCGCCGGGGAGCTGTTTTTT
>TRBV5-1|-|-|TRBJ1-2
CASSLGGPPYGYTF
TGCGCCAGCAGCTTGGGAGGTCCTCCCTATGGCTACACCTTC
>TRBV2|few|-|TRBJ1-1
CASSRSMNTEAFF
TGTGCCAGCAGTCGGTCAATGAACACTGAAGCTTTCTTT
>TRBV12-3/TRBV12-4|few|TRBD2|TRBJ2-7
CASSSTLTSGGFSYEQYF
TGTGCCAGCAGTTCTACCTTGACTAGCGGGGGCTTCTCCTACGAGCAGTACTTC
>TRBV7-2|-|-|TRBJ1-3
CASSLVSGLRNTIYF
TGTGCCAGCAGCTTAGTATCTGGGTTAAGAAACACCATATATTTT
>TRBV12-3/TRBV12-4|-|-|TRBJ2-5
CASTRVGEQTQYF
TGTGCCAGCACCCGGGTGGGCGAGCAGACCCAGTACTTC
>TRBV4-1|many|-|TRBJ2-7
CASSQDPPGNYEQYF
TGCGCCAGCAGCCAAGATCCCCCAGGCAACTACGAGCAGTACTTC
>TRBV20-1|-|TRBD1|TRBJ2-1
CSAREDRGMYEQFF
TGCAGTGCTAGAGAGGACAGGGGCATGTATGAGCAGTTCTTC
>TRBV3-1|-|-|TRBJ2-5
CASSQEGRGASTQYF
TGTGCCAGCAGCCAAGAAGGGAGGGGGGCGTCAACCCAGTACTTC